The 31 T cell receptor beta chains below all came from one sample that was sequenced in a study of identical twins. TCRdb used MiXCR to reprocess the 5' RACE reads, holding one entry per CDR3 protein. The sample lists fewer than 900,000 distinct CDR3 sequences, over 20% seen once, with 4.3% in the top ten. The sample also formed part of further work on T cells expressing NK-cell markers.

The sequenced sample was PBMCs. All receptors derive from a woman younger than 35 in good health.

The DNA for the CDR3 is TGTGCCAGTTGTAGCGGCTCCTACAATGAGCAGTTCTTC. As protein: CASCSGSYNEQFF. V and J are TRBV2 and TRBJ2-1; tentatively, D is TRBD2 (6 bases). V shed 9 bases and J shed 0 bases, with 9 bases lying between them. Per the germline V gene, CDR1 is SNHLY and CDR2 is FYNNEI. CDR3 length: 13 amino acids.

A few counts support this clonotype. V usage is TRBV7-9 and J usage is TRBJ1-1, with TRBD1 matching over 7 bases. The CDR3 runs to 12 residues. Trimming took 6 bases from V and 7 from J; bases not matched to a gene: 5. CDR1 is SEHNR and CDR2 is FQNEAQ in the germline V gene (reference sequence). This CDR3 reads CASSHRDSEAFF. The CDR3 bases are TGTGCCAGCAGTCATCGGGACAGTGAAGCTTTCTTT.

This clonotype was seen many times. The V call is TRBV27, the J call TRBJ2-7; 10 positions match TRBD1. J lost 4 bases, V lost 4 bases, and 1 base had no gene match. The CDR3 runs 13 residues. In germline, CDR1 is MNHEY, CDR2 SMNVEV (reference sequence). The CDR3 loop reads CASSWDRGYEQYF. The CDR3 region has the DNA TGTGCCAGCAGTTGGGACAGGGGTTACGAGCAGTACTTC.

The CDR3 DNA is TGTGCCAGCAGTTTTAGTAGACGGACAGGAAGTTATGGCTACACCTTC. It is translated as CASSFSRRTGSYGYTF. The V gene is TRBV12-3 or TRBV12-4, the J gene TRBJ1-2, with 7 bases that match TRBD1. CDR3 length: 16 amino acids. The V and J ends lost 3 bases and 5 bases, in that order; junction bases with no gene match: 12.

This clonotype was observed many times. The gene calls are TRBV5-6 and TRBJ1-5, with D uncertain. V lost 2 bases to trimming and J lost 6 bases, with 0 bases between them. CDR1 and CDR2 (germline): SGHDT, YYEEEE. The CDR3 contains 10 residues. CDR3 residues: CASSFQPQHF. As DNA, the CDR3 is TGTGCCAGCAGCTTTCAGCCCCAGCATTTT.

The V call is TRBV6-1, the J call TRBJ2-7; no firm D call. Germline CDR1 MNHNS, CDR2 SASEGT. V dropped 5 bases and J dropped 5 bases, with 16 bases sitting between them. This CDR3 spans 14 amino acids. This CDR3 reads CASSPRKAGDEQYF. The CDR3, as DNA: TGTGCCAGCAGTCCACGGAAGGCTGGGGACGAGCAGTACTTC.

The chain recombines TRBV20-1 with TRBJ2-1, with TRBD2 matching over 9 bases. V shed 1 base and J 0 bases; nucleotides not matched to a gene: 7. The CDR3 has 17 amino acids. Looked up from germline, CDR1 is DFQATT and CDR2 is SNEGSKA (reference sequence). CDR3 DNA: TGCAGTGCTAGAGGACGGACTAGCGAGAGCTCCTACAATGAGCAGTTCTTC. Amino acids: CSARGRTSESSYNEQFF.

The rearrangement links TRBV7-9 to TRBJ2-3; no reliable D call. This CDR3 is built from 12 residues. Germline lookup yields CDR1 SEHNR and CDR2 FQNEAQ (reference sequence). V was cut by 6 bases and J by 4 bases, with 8 bases left in between. CDR3 sequence (DNA): TGTGCCAGCAGTGAAGAGTCAGATACGCAGTATTTT. As protein: CASSEESDTQYF.

This clonotype was counted ten times or more. The rearrangement links TRBV25-1 to TRBJ2-5; the match to TRBD1 covers 7 bases. The CDR3 is made up of 14 amino acids. Germline V gene data show CDR1 as MGHDK and CDR2 as SYGVNS. The ends lost 1 base at V and 1 base at J; junction bases unmatched: 0. DNA for the CDR3: TGTGCCAGCAGTGAATGGGACAGCCAAGAGACCCAGTACTTC. Translating gives CASSEWDSQETQYF.

This clonotype occurred a few times. The chain couples TRBV6-1 to TRBJ2-3; D is ambiguous. Germline values: CDR1 MNHNS, CDR2 SASEGT. Trimming left V 6 bases short and J 1 base short, with 17 bases between. The CDR3 covers 16 residues. The CDR3 sequence: CASSPRPAERTDTQYF. CDR3 DNA sequence: TGTGCCAGCAGCCCGCGGCCGGCGGAGCGCACAGATACGCAGTATTTT.

CDR3 protein: CSVVLAGDEQFF. The DNA for the CDR3 is TGCAGCGTTGTACTAGCGGGAGATGAGCAGTTCTTC. The chain is built from TRBV29-1 and TRBJ2-1; 11 bases fit TRBD2. The CDR3 is 12 residues long. V lost 4 bases and J lost 8; bases outside the gene matches: 1. Per the germline V gene, CDR1 is SQVTM and CDR2 is ANQGSEA.

This clonotype was counted ten times or more. The genes are TRBV12-3 or TRBV12-4 and TRBJ2-1, with 9 bases identical to TRBD2. Trimming at V came to 7 bases and at J to 6 bases, leaving 10 bases not matched to a gene. This CDR3 is 15 amino acids long. The CDR3 DNA is TGTGCCAGCACCGTCGAGGGACTAGCTCGCAATGAGCAGTTCTTC. Its protein is CASTVEGLARNEQFF.

The V gene is TRBV10-3, the J gene TRBJ2-1; 14 bases fit TRBD2. Per germline, CDR1 ENHRY and CDR2 SYGVKD. J lost 15 bases, V lost 6 bases, and 13 bases had no gene match. CDR3 length: 15 residues. CDR3 sequence reads: CAIRTSGTSGRCLFF. As DNA, the CDR3 is TGTGCCATCAGGACCTCCGGGACTAGCGGGAGATGCCTGTTCTTC.

This clonotype appeared a few times. Mismatch with germline at one junction end may stem from a read error. The V gene is TRBV25-1, the J gene TRBJ2-1; no definite D call. CDR3 length: 13 amino acids. Germline V gene data show CDR1 as MGHDK and CDR2 as SYGVNS. Here the CDR3 DNA reads TGTGCCAGCAGCCAGGTCTCCCACAATGAGCAGTTCTTC. It encodes CASSQVSHNEQFF. Looking up the rest from reference TRBV25-1 and TRBJ2-1 gives the full variable domain: EADIYQTPRYLVIGTGKKITLECSQTMGHDKMYWYQQDPGMELHLIHYSYGVNSTEKGDLSSESTVSRIRTEHFPLTLESARPSHTSQYLCASSQVSHNEQFFGPGTRLTVL.

The count of this clonotype is one. The chain joins TRBV11-2 to TRBJ2-7; possibly TRBD2 for D (6 bases). Trimming left V 7 bases short and J 3 bases short, with 19 bases between. The germline V gene has CDR1 SGHAT and CDR2 FQNNGV. The CDR3 consists of 15 residues. CDR3 loop: CASKKRASDDYEQYF. The CDR3 region has the DNA TGTGCCAGCAAAAAACGGGCTAGCGATGACTACGAGCAGTACTTC. The full variable domain, in which reference TRBV11-2 and TRBJ2-7 provide the parts outside the CDR3, is EAGVAQSPRYKIIEKRQSVAFWCNPISGHATLYWYQQILGQGPKLLIQFQNNGVVDDSQLPKDRFSAERLKGVDSTLKIQPAKLEDSAVYLCASKKRASDDYEQYFGPGTRLTVT.

This clonotype was counted at least ten times. The rearrangement joins TRBV9 to TRBJ1-1, with no clear D. Germline V lookup: CDR1 SGDLS, CDR2 YYNGEE. Trimming shortened V by 1 base and J by 6 bases, and 19 bases separated the two germline ends. This CDR3 contains 16 residues. CDR3 sequence reads: CASSVHALSVSAEAFF. CDR3 DNA: TGTGCCAGCAGCGTACATGCATTGTCGGTCTCTGCTGAAGCTTTCTTT. Combining the CDR3 with reference TRBV9 and TRBJ1-1 gives the whole variable domain DSGVTQTPKHLITATGQRVTLRCSPRSGDLSVYWYQQSLDQGLQFLIQYYNGEERAKGNILERFSAQQFPDLHSELNLSSLELGDSALYFCASSVHALSVSAEAFFGQGTRLTVV.

The rearrangement joins TRBV27 to TRBJ2-1; TRBD1 is a possible D gene (5 bases). Germline CDR1 MNHEY, CDR2 SMNVEV (reference sequence). The CDR3 consists of 14 residues. Trimming took off 7 bases at V and 4 bases at J, with 14 bases between the two ends. CDR3 region: CASKVAGPYNEQFF. The DNA for the CDR3 is TGTGCCAGCAAGGTGGCAGGGCCTTACAATGAGCAGTTCTTC.

This clonotype was counted only a few times. The chain couples TRBV24-1 to TRBJ2-3; no clear D gene. V was shortened by 1 base and J by 7 bases, with 8 bases between the two germline ends. Germline lookup yields CDR1 KGHDR and CDR2 SFDVKD. This CDR3 has 13 amino acids. CDR3 nucleotides: TGTGCCACCAGTGATTTTGGAAGTTATACGCAGTATTTT. Protein product: CATSDFGSYTQYF.

This clonotype was detected ten times or more. The chain is built from TRBV3-1 and TRBJ2-7; D is unclear. This CDR3 is 13 amino acids long. Per germline, CDR1 LGHDT and CDR2 YNNKEL (reference sequence). Trimming shortened V by 5 bases and J by 7 bases, and 15 bases separated the two germline ends. Here the CDR3 DNA reads TGTGCCAGCAGCACCAGACCCGGAGATGAGCAGTACTTC. Its protein product is CASSTRPGDEQYF.

The gene calls are TRBV11-2 and TRBJ2-5, with TRBD2 matching over 12 bases. The ends lost 2 bases at V and 6 bases at J; junction bases unmatched: 4. Germline CDR1 and CDR2: SGHAT and FQNNGV. The CDR3 has 15 amino acids. CDR3 sequence reads: CASSLSSGGAQTQYF. Here the CDR3 DNA reads TGTGCCAGCAGCTTATCTAGCGGGGGGGCTCAGACCCAGTACTTC.

There are a few counts of this clonotype. DNA for the CDR3: TGCGCCAGCAGCTTCGGAGCATCGGGAGGTACAGATACGCAGTATTTT. Protein: CASSFGASGGTDTQYF. The chain has TRBV5-1 and TRBJ2-3, with 7 bases identical to TRBD2. Germline CDR1 and CDR2: SGHRS and YFSETQ. Trimming took 2 bases from V and 3 from J; bases not matched to a gene: 9. The CDR3 contains 16 residues.

This clonotype was seen a few times. The chain employs TRBV5-1 and TRBJ2-6, with a possible D match to TRBD2 (6 bases). V gave up 2 bases and J gave up 1 base, with 16 bases separating them. CDR1 is SGHRS and CDR2 is YFSETQ in the germline V gene. The CDR3 consists of 18 residues. The CDR3: CASSLVGTGGSGANVLTF. The CDR3 DNA follows: TGCGCCAGCAGCTTAGTGGGGACCGGGGGTTCTGGGGCCAACGTCCTGACTTTC.

This clonotype came up many times. J is TRBJ2-1 and V is TRBV12-3 or TRBV12-4; weak D call: TRBD2 (6 bases). This CDR3 has 15 residues. V lost 2 bases and J lost 4, with 12 bases in between. The CDR3 nucleotides read TGTGCCAGCAGTTTAACCGGGGGTGTGTACAATGAGCAGTTCTTC. Protein: CASSLTGGVYNEQFF.

This chain connects TRBV6-1 to TRBJ1-2; D remains unclear. Per the germline V gene, CDR1 is MNHNS and CDR2 is SASEGT. CDR3 length equals 13 residues. Trimming cost V 5 bases and J 1 base, with 8 bases left between them. The CDR3 is CASSRTVNYGYTF. CDR3 DNA sequence: TGTGCCAGCAGTCGGACGGTTAACTATGGCTACACCTTC.

Many counts were recorded for this clonotype. The genes are TRBV5-5 and TRBJ2-3, with D uncertain. The germline V gene has CDR1 SGHKS and CDR2 YYEKEE (reference sequence). The length of the CDR3 is 13 residues. The ends were cut back, 0 bases at V and 6 bases at J, with 8 bases in the middle. The CDR3 coding sequence is TGTGCCAGCAGCTTGGAATCGACCGATACGCAGTATTTT. It encodes CASSLESTDTQYF.

This chain uses TRBV20-1 with TRBJ1-1; D gene unclear. V was pared by 2 bases and J by 0 bases, with 13 bases between. The CDR3 extends over 15 amino acids. Germline CDR1 is DFQATT and CDR2 is SNEGSKA (reference sequence). The CDR3 DNA follows: TGCAGTGCTAGACTCCATAGGACCGTGAACACTGAAGCTTTCTTT. Translating it yields CSARLHRTVNTEAFF.

This clonotype showed up many times. The chain recombines TRBV10-3 with TRBJ2-7; 7 bases are a match to TRBD1. This CDR3 is 12 amino acids long. CDR1 is ENHRY and CDR2 is SYGVKD in the germline V gene. The ends lost 6 bases at V and 5 bases at J; junction bases unmatched: 4. The CDR3 DNA follows: TGTGCCATCAGGCAGGGGGATGACGAGCAGTACTTC. It codes for CAIRQGDDEQYF.

CDR3 nucleotide sequence: TGTGCCAGCAGCGCTTTCCAGTCCTACGAGCAGTACTTC. Its translation: CASSAFQSYEQYF. The V call is TRBV13, the J call TRBJ2-7; D is undetermined. V lost 5 bases to trimming and J lost 1 base, with 9 bases between them. Germline loops: CDR1 PRHDT, CDR2 FYEKMQ (reference sequence). The CDR3 totals 13 residues.

This clonotype was counted between two and nine times. This chain joins TRBV9 and TRBJ2-2; no definite D call. Germline V CDR1 and CDR2: SGDLS, YYNGEE. The CDR3 runs 16 residues. The V end was cut by 2 bases, the J end by 1 base, with 12 bases between. This chain's CDR3 is CASSVRVNMNTGELFF. The CDR3 region has the DNA TGTGCCAGCAGCGTCCGGGTCAACATGAACACCGGGGAGCTGTTTTTT. Using reference TRBV9 and TRBJ2-2 for the parts outside the CDR3, the full variable domain is DSGVTQTPKHLITATGQRVTLRCSPRSGDLSVYWYQQSLDQGLQFLIQYYNGEERAKGNILERFSAQQFPDLHSELNLSSLELGDSALYFCASSVRVNMNTGELFFGEGSRLTVL.

This clonotype was seen only a few times. Relative to the germline gene, one junction end is altered; a read error may explain this. The chain uses TRBV7-7 and TRBJ2-1; D ambiguous. Germline loops: CDR1 SSHAT, CDR2 FNYEAQ (reference sequence). The CDR3 length is 14 residues. The CDR3, as DNA: TGTGCTAGCAGCCCCCTTCAGGTTATCGATGAGCAGTTCTTC. It encodes CASSPLQVIDEQFF.

This clonotype was seen a few times. CDR3 residues: CAIRGPGQGISYEQYF. The CDR3 nucleotides read TGTGCCATCCGGGGTCCGGGACAGGGAATTTCGTACGAGCAGTACTTC. The V call is TRBV2, the J call TRBJ2-7, with 9 bases lining up with TRBD1. Germline V CDR1 and CDR2: SNHLY, FYNNEI. This CDR3 contains 16 residues. J was trimmed by 4 bases and V by 10 bases; bases with no gene match: 17.